A selection of T cell receptor beta chains follows, all from one sample in a study of blood T cell repertoires in COVID-19. Profiling relied on immunoSEQ multiplex PCR, and the TCRdb table lists in-frame clones only, not all of them. The sample lists around 200,000 clones, 75% to 90% seen once, with 6.7% in the top ten. Material: peripheral blood. The receptors come from a man aged 40-49 years with acute or convalescent COVID-19. CDR3s include the opening cysteine and the closing phenylalanine or tryptophan. Fields, in order: clone size, J gene, V gene, CDR3 protein. Expanded clones are given a class, and other clones once, few, many or no size at all.

-	TRBJ2-5	TRBV30	CAWSVQEQETQYF
once	TRBJ2-2	TRBV18	CASSPSTNTGELFF
-	TRBJ1-2	TRBV12-3/TRBV12-4	CASTLRGAKGYTF
-	TRBJ2-1	TRBV30	CAWSLGLAVSNEQFF
-	TRBJ2-5	TRBV7-9	CASSFPGTRGETQYF
-	TRBJ1-3	TRBV5-1	CASSLNFEGAGNTIYF
-	TRBJ1-2	TRBV29-1	CSVPQGAQYGYTF
once	TRBJ1-3	TRBV10-3	CAISDNSRGNTIYF
-	TRBJ2-3	TRBV27	CASSQLAGGSTDTQYF
-	TRBJ1-5	TRBV6-2/TRBV6-3	CASSYSISDSSLSNQPQHF
-	TRBJ2-3	TRBV5-1	CASTFGTGITDTQYF
-	TRBJ1-3	TRBV5-4	CASSLGTGRNTIYF
-	TRBJ1-1	TRBV7-9	CASGQGMQTGTEAFF
-	TRBJ1-1	TRBV30	CAWLRQGLTEAFF
-	TRBJ1-1	TRBV6-6	CASSLGGDTEAFF
once	TRBJ2-3	TRBV5-1	CASSAASGSSTDTQYF
-	TRBJ2-5	TRBV7-2	CASSSPGGQETQYF
-	TRBJ1-3	TRBV19	CASRASGNTIYF
-	TRBJ2-5	TRBV7-2	CASSLIARGGETQYF
few	TRBJ1-1	TRBV9	CASSPRRLSAGTEAFF
-	TRBJ2-7	TRBV6-5	CAFGPGFYEQYF
-	TRBJ2-4	TRBV13	CASSAAKQGGENIQYF
-	TRBJ2-5	TRBV5-1	CASSRQDQETQYF
-	TRBJ2-1	TRBV5-6	CASSWGYGLDNEQFF
-	TRBJ1-6	TRBV4-3	CASSQSGGQGFGPYNSPLHF
-	TRBJ1-4	TRBV7-9	CASSFTGAAEKLFF
-	TRBJ1-5	TRBV27	CASSFISGAQPQHF
-	TRBJ2-7	TRBV6-1	CASSEQGSYEQYF
-	TRBJ1-1	TRBV19	CASSIGGGGWTEAFF
few	TRBJ2-5	TRBV7-2	CASSFMGGETQYF
-	TRBJ1-2	TRBV24-1	CAIPASPGYTF
-	TRBJ2-1	TRBV4-2	CASSQGNTDRAFLFF
-	TRBJ2-5	TRBV5-6	CASSQIQETQYF
-	TRBJ1-3	TRBV5-1	CASSLAGEAGNTIYF
-	TRBJ2-3	TRBV5-1	CASSLARGNRDTQYF
-	TRBJ1-1	TRBV2	CASSEEAGRFTEAFF
once	TRBJ1-4	TRBV5-6	CASSLATGRNEKLFF
-	TRBJ2-5	TRBV2	CASGGLAASQETQYF
-	TRBJ2-7	TRBV4-3	CASSQDGGIDYEQYF
-	TRBJ1-2	TRBV5-5	CASSATQGALYYGYTF
few	TRBJ1-4	TRBV2	CASSVGTGGNEKLFF
few	TRBJ1-6	TRBV7-2	CASSFDRGRDSPLHF
-	TRBJ1-1	TRBV7-9	CASSFGGSDTEAFF
-	TRBJ1-2	TRBV5-8	CASSLPGGSFSGYTF
-	TRBJ2-7	TRBV20-1	CSARTISEQYF
-	TRBJ2-1	TRBV5-1	CASSLGIAGDEQFF
once	TRBJ2-2	TRBV24-1	CATSGQGTGELFF
-	TRBJ2-7	TRBV6-5	CASTPGGTGYYEQYF
-	TRBJ2-2	TRBV4-1	CASAAVTGIVIGELFF
-	TRBJ2-1	TRBV30	CAWTLGGAYNEQFF
once	TRBJ1-5	TRBV28	CASSRTGLGWPQHF
few	TRBJ1-5	TRBV6-6	CASRRYSNQPQHF
-	TRBJ2-2	TRBV7-2	CASSFRTGDGELFF
-	TRBJ2-7	TRBV9	CASSVDGGAREQYF